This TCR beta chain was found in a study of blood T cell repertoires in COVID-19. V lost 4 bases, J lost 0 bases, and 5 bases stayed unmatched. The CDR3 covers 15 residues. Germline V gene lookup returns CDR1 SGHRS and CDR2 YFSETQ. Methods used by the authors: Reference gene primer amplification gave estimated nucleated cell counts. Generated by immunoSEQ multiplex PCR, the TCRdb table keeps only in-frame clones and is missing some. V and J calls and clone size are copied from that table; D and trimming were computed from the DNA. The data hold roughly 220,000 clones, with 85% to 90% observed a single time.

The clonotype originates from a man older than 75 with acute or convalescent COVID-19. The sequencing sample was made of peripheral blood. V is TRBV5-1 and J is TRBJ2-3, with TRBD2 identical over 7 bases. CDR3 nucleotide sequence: TGCGCCAGCAGCGGGGGACTAACAAGCACAGATACGCAGTATTTT. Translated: CASSGGLTSTDTQYF. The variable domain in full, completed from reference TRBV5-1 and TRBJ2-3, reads KAGVTQTPRYLIKTRGQQVTLSCSPISGHRSVSWYQQTPGQGLQFLFEYFSETQRNKGNFPGRFSGRQFSNSRSEMNVSTLELGDSALYLCASSGGLTSTDTQYFGPGTRLTVL.